This note documents a single T cell receptor (beta chain) sequence. The antigen this receptor binds is unknown. No base-level quality is on record; no much larger clone is a single base apart. CDR1 is given as MGHDK and CDR2 as SYGVNS, both from the germline V gene. Deletion took 3 bases off V and 8 bases off J, with a span of 19 bases between the germline ends. The CDR3 runs 15 amino acids, cysteine and phenylalanine included. The kept DNA is CDR3 alone, 45 bases in frame from the first base. The entry originates in a study of T-cell memory formation after mild COVID-19 (dated by TCRdb to about 2021). Background on the whole study: TCR sequence clusters from the two donors were largely donor specific. In a couple of donors, T-cell clones that expanded and contracted after mild COVID-19 were tracked by sequencing TCRalpha and TCRbeta repertoires over time. The cohort was made up of two young adult volunteers, one female and one male, who were previously healthy. What the research found in general, with its limitations: The second-wave clones that peaked on day 37 were not confirmed to be SARS-CoV-2 specific. Clones that contracted from day 15 to 85 showed balanced CD4/CD8 phenotypes, whereas a second wave of clones that expanded from day 15 to 37 leaned towards CD4+. Some responding clones were detected in pre-infection memory, which suggested that pre-existing cross-reactive memory T cells had joined the SARS-CoV-2 response. Only a couple of mild cases were covered by the study, and larger cohorts that include severe cases with pre-infection samples were considered necessary. Contracting CD4+ clones appeared mostly in the CM and EM memory subsets, whereas CD8+ clones were enriched in EMRA.

The listed sequencing device is Illumina NovaSeq 6000. TCRalpha and TCRbeta cDNA libraries were constructed by 5'RACE with constant-segment primers, with sample barcodes and unique molecular identifiers being introduced. Trizol reagent was used to extract RNA from every sample. Libraries were amplified in two PCR steps, with a second sample barcode and Illumina TruSeq adapters added in the second step. Sequencing of the libraries was done on an Illumina NovaSeq, producing 2 x 150 bp paired-end reads. In the paper's pipeline: Reads were demultiplexed and collapsed into UMI-guided consensus sequences with migec v1.2.7. With mixcr v2.1.11, UMI consensuses were aligned to TRA and TRB V and J templates and assembled into clonotypes. A clonotype was counted as expanded or contracted only when both edgeR and NoisET called the clonotype significant, with the noise models trained on biological replicates. For edgeR calls, a false discovery rate-adjusted p below 0.01 and a log2 fold-change threshold of 1 were applied. As an exploratory analysis of dynamics, max-normalized trajectories of the 1000 most abundant clonotypes were examined with PCA combined with hierarchical clustering. The CD4 or CD8 phenotype of responding clones was assigned using the separately sequenced CD4+ and CD8+ repertoires. The public reads were run again by TCRdb, first through fastp at Q25 and then through MiXCR, and only productive beta chains were kept. Every CDR3 protein is listed once, alongside the most common genes and DNA of its rows. The V and J calls shown here were made by TCRdb, not taken from the authors' results. This sample lists 450,000 to 650,000 distinct CDR3 sequences; roughly 20% were detected once. The ten largest clones capture approximately 13% of the sample.

Ficoll-Paque density gradient centrifugation was the method used to isolate PBMCs. The origin of this receptor is an adult woman who had mild COVID-19 (a few samples of this study predate the infection). The sample titles of this study are shuffled in the database, so cell type and time point are left out; the donor was told from shared clones. The chain couples TRBV25-1 to TRBJ1-2; the D gene is perhaps TRBD1, on 6 matching bases. What was sequenced was PBMCs or a T cell subset sorted from them (not recorded which). The DNA is TGTGCCAGCAGTGACCCCACTCCAGGGGCCTTCGGCTACACCTTC. Protein translation: CASSDPTPGAFGYTF.